A single sample gave rise to the 28 T cell receptor beta chains below, sequenced in a study of cytomegalovirus exposure and HLA in healthy donors (dated 2017 in TCRdb). Libraries came from the immunoSEQ multiplex PCR assay. For the multiplex PCR, a mixture combining 60 forward primers for TCR Vbeta segments and 13 reverse primers for TCR Jbeta segments was used. Sourced from immuneACCESS, this table was stored by TCRdb with only in-frame sequences that have V and J called. A share of the clones is absent; for the studies checked, an unresolved V gene accounts for under half, and the remainder has no known explanation. The sample data list 93,000 or so clones, and 80% to 90% of these were observed just once. The ten largest clones capture 4.5% to 7% of the sample. The sequenced sample was PBMCs. Receptors originate from a woman between 18 and 30 years old in good health and CMV-seropositive.

The CDR3 region is CASSLAGGSYEQYF. DNA of the CDR3: TGTGCCAGCAGCTTAGCGGGAGGATCCTACGAGCAGTACTTC. The genes are TRBV11-2 and TRBJ2-7, with 7 bases identical to TRBD2. Germline lookup yields CDR1 SGHAT and CDR2 FQNNGV. The CDR3 loop spans 14 amino acids. V lost 1 base, J lost 1 base, and 1 base stayed unmatched.

This sequence joins TRBV7-9 and TRBJ2-1; 9 bases line up with TRBD2. The CDR3 length is 17 residues. With V trimmed by 2 bases and J by 9 bases, 14 bases remained unmatched. From germline, CDR1 is SEHNR and CDR2 FQNEAQ (reference sequence). The CDR3 DNA reads as TGTGCCAGCAGCTTACGAGACGGGACTAGCACTCCGAGTGAGCAGTTCTTC. It encodes CASSLRDGTSTPSEQFF.

The chain employs TRBV19 and TRBJ1-2, with TRBD1 matching 7 bases. Germline-derived CDR1 and CDR2 are LNHDA and SQIVND (reference sequence). The CDR3 contains 15 residues. V was clipped by 3 bases and J by 7 bases; unmatched bases: 11. The DNA of the CDR3 is TGTGCCAGTAGTATCGGCCGGACAGGTCTTATTGGCTACACCTTC. Amino acid sequence: CASSIGRTGLIGYTF.

The gene calls are TRBV28 and TRBJ2-2; TRBD1 aligns across 9 bases. CDR3 length: 17 amino acids. V lost 3 bases and J lost 6; bases outside the gene matches: 11. CDR1 MDHEN and CDR2 SYDVKM come from the germline V gene. For the CDR3, the DNA is TGTGCCAGCAGTTTTGAGGGACAGGGAGGTGGGTCCGGGGAGCTGTTTTTT. It translates to CASSFEGQGGGSGELFF.

In its sample, this clone was seen a few times. V is TRBV29-1 and J is TRBJ1-1, with D tentatively TRBD1 (6 bases). The CDR3 is made up of 12 amino acids. Germline V gene data show CDR1 as SQVTM and CDR2 as ANQGSEA. The ends were cut back, 7 bases at V and 3 bases at J, with 12 bases in the middle. Written as DNA, the CDR3 is TGCAGCGCTAGGGGGTTTGACACTGAAGCTTTCTTT. It is translated as CSARGFDTEAFF.

V is TRBV2 and J is TRBJ2-5; 9 nucleotides line up with TRBD2. The CDR3 covers 15 residues. Trimming at V came to 2 bases and at J to 0 bases, leaving 1 base not matched to a gene. CDR1 is SNHLY and CDR2 is FYNNEI in the germline V gene. CDR3 in DNA: TGTGCCAGCAGTGAACTAGCGGGGTACCAAGAGACCCAGTACTTC. This translates into CASSELAGYQETQYF.

V gene TRBV29-1 combines with J gene TRBJ1-3; D unclear. Germline V gives CDR1 SQVTM, CDR2 ANQGSEA. V shed 6 bases and J shed 0 bases, with 3 bases lying between them. This CDR3 region has 11 residues. The CDR3: CSVSSGNTIYF. CDR3 bases: TGCAGCGTGAGCTCTGGAAACACCATATATTTT.

The V call is TRBV21-1, the J call TRBJ2-5; the D call of TRBD2 is as the table states it, not checked on the DNA. TRBV21-1 is noted as a pseudogene. The CDR3 runs 15 residues. The CDR3 DNA sequence: TGTGCCAGCAGCAGACGACTAGGGCGGGGGGAGACCCAGTACTTC. Amino acids: CASSRRLGRGETQYF.

This clone showed up just once. The chain combines TRBV6-1 with TRBJ2-1, with unresolved D. CDR1 is MNHNS, CDR2 SASEGT, per germline. The germline V and J ends were trimmed by 7 bases and 4 bases, with 17 bases remaining between them. The CDR3 is 15 amino acids. This CDR3 reads CASMVGQPGYNEQFF. Written as DNA, the CDR3 is TGTGCCAGCATGGTAGGTCAGCCGGGTTACAATGAGCAGTTCTTC.

V gene TRBV5-6 combines with J gene TRBJ2-7, with TRBD2 as a possible D gene (6 bases). This CDR3 region has 11 residues. Germline CDR1 reads SGHDT; CDR2 reads YYEEEE. V lost 4 bases and J 7 bases, leaving 9 bases between the germline ends. Written as DNA, the CDR3 is TGTGCCAGCAGCACCGGGGGTGAGCAGTACTTC. Residues: CASSTGGEQYF.

The CDR3, as DNA: TGTGCCAGCAGCTTTGCGGGAGCTTTGGAGACCCAGTACTTC. As protein: CASSFAGALETQYF. The chain recombines TRBV7-2 with TRBJ2-5; 7 nucleotides align to TRBD2. This CDR3 contains 14 residues. J was trimmed by 5 bases and V by 3 bases; bases with no gene match: 6. Germline loops: CDR1 SGHTA, CDR2 FQGNSA.

As for this clone: Other DNA sequences in the same sample also yield this CDR3. The V and J genes are TRBV18 and TRBJ2-7; TRBD2 matches 8 bases. Trimming at V came to 3 bases and at J to 5 bases, leaving 3 bases not matched to a gene. This CDR3 is built from 13 residues. Germline V gives CDR1 KGHSH, CDR2 LQKENI. CDR3 nucleotide sequence: TGTGCCAGCTCACCCCCCGGGGGGGACGAGCAGTACTTC. This sequence encodes CASSPPGGDEQYF.

V gene TRBV10-1 combines with J gene TRBJ2-2; 7 bases map to TRBD2. Germline loops: CDR1 WNHNN, CDR2 SYGVQD (reference sequence). After removal of 0 bases from V and 6 bases from J, the junction contained 7 bases not matched to a gene. CDR3 length equals 16 residues. CDR3 protein: CASSESTGGPAGELFF. DNA for the CDR3: TGCGCCAGCAGTGAGTCGACGGGAGGTCCCGCCGGGGAGCTGTTTTTT.

This clone occurred a few times. The rearrangement links TRBV7-9 to TRBJ1-1; 9 bases agree with TRBD1. CDR3 length: 15 residues. The V segment lost 5 bases and the J segment 4 bases; nucleotides outside the gene matches: 8. Germline CDR1 SEHNR, CDR2 FQNEAQ (reference sequence). The CDR3 loop reads CASSLGTGRVTEAFF. The CDR3 nucleotides are TGTGCCAGCAGCCTAGGGACAGGGCGGGTCACTGAAGCTTTCTTT.

The chain combines TRBV5-1 with TRBJ2-1; a possible D gene is TRBD2 (5 bases). There are 15 residues in the CDR3. The V end lost 0 bases, the J end lost 6 bases, and 13 bases lay between the germline ends. Germline V CDR1 and CDR2: SGHRS, YFSETQ. CDR3 nucleotide sequence: TGCGCCAGCAGCTTGGGGCCTAGCATCCGCAATGAGCAGTTCTTC. Protein sequence: CASSLGPSIRNEQFF. Together with reference TRBV5-1 and TRBJ2-1, the CDR3 gives the full variable domain: KAGVTQTPRYLIKTRGQQVTLSCSPISGHRSVSWYQQTPGQGLQFLFEYFSETQRNKGNFPGRFSGRQFSNSRSEMNVSTLELGDSALYLCASSLGPSIRNEQFFGPGTRLTVL.

This clone appeared once. The chain links TRBV29-1 to TRBJ2-3; 9 bases match TRBD1. Per the germline V gene, CDR1 is SQVTM and CDR2 is ANQGSEA. J gave up 7 bases and V 4 bases, and 12 bases lay outside the gene matches. The CDR3 has 15 residues. The CDR3 nucleotides read TGCAGCGTTGGGGGATCGGGGACAGGGAGGAATACGCAGTATTTT. It encodes CSVGGSGTGRNTQYF.

V usage is TRBV5-6 and J usage is TRBJ2-3; 7 bases are shared with TRBD1. This CDR3 has 15 amino acids. Germline V gene sequence: CDR1 SGHDT, CDR2 YYEEEE. The V segment lost 5 bases and the J segment 0 bases; nucleotides outside the gene matches: 6. CDR3 region: CASRIGTASTDTQYF. The CDR3 bases are TGTGCCAGCAGAATCGGGACAGCTAGCACAGATACGCAGTATTTT.

The chain recombines TRBV5-1 with TRBJ2-7; 10 nucleotides agree with TRBD2. Germline CDR1 SGHRS, CDR2 YFSETQ. V was pared by 2 bases and J by 8 bases, with 7 bases of the junction left unmatched. The CDR3 consists of 14 residues. This CDR3 is CASSFSGRFIKQYF. DNA for the CDR3: TGCGCCAGCAGCTTTAGCGGGAGGTTTATCAAGCAGTACTTC.

This clone was seen just once. The J gene is TRBJ2-5, the V gene TRBV7-6; tentatively, D is TRBD2 (6 bases). The CDR3 sequence is 13 residues long. Germline assignment: CDR1 SGHVS and CDR2 FNYEAQ. V lost 3 bases to trimming and J lost 5 bases, with 10 bases between them. In DNA form, the CDR3 reads TGTGCCAGCAGCTTTGGGGGGAGCGAGACCCAGTACTTC. Translation: CASSFGGSETQYF.

The chain carries TRBV15 and TRBJ2-1, with D perhaps TRBD1 (6 bases). CDR1 and CDR2 from the germline V gene are LNHNV and YYDKDF (reference sequence). This CDR3 region has 11 residues. Trimming shortened V by 9 bases and J by 8 bases, and 11 bases separated the two germline ends. CDR3 in DNA: TGTGCCACAGGGACATATTATGAGCAGTTCTTC. The encoded protein is CATGTYYEQFF.

The chain employs TRBV4-2 and TRBJ2-3, with 7 bases fitting TRBD1. From germline, CDR1 is LGHNA and CDR2 YNFKEQ. V trimming: 0 bases; J trimming: 4 bases; junction bases outside the gene matches: 10. CDR3 length equals 17 residues. The CDR3 region is CASSQEGGVGRADTQYF. DNA of the CDR3: TGTGCCAGCAGCCAAGAAGGGGGCGTGGGCCGCGCAGATACGCAGTATTTT.

The chain joins TRBV7-6 to TRBJ1-4; 9 nucleotides agree with TRBD1. The V gene's germline CDR1 is SGHVS and CDR2 FNYEAQ. With V trimmed by 1 base and J by 8 bases, 8 bases remained unmatched. The CDR3 consists of 16 residues. CDR3 nucleotide sequence: TGTGCCAGCAGCTTAGTCCGGACAGGGGCGTTCGAAAAACTGTTTTTT. Translated: CASSLVRTGAFEKLFF.

This chain joins TRBV9 and TRBJ2-7; 7 bases align to TRBD1. Looked up from germline, CDR1 is SGDLS and CDR2 is YYNGEE. V lost 2 bases to trimming and J lost 5 bases; unmatched junction nucleotides: 7. The CDR3 has 14 residues. CDR3 residues: CASSVSGTADEQYF. CDR3 nucleotides: TGTGCCAGCAGCGTTTCCGGGACAGCGGACGAGCAGTACTTC. Full variable domain (missing parts from reference TRBV9 and TRBJ2-7): DSGVTQTPKHLITATGQRVTLRCSPRSGDLSVYWYQQSLDQGLQFLIQYYNGEERAKGNILERFSAQQFPDLHSELNLSSLELGDSALYFCASSVSGTADEQYFGPGTRLTVT.

This clone was seen only once. This chain links TRBV27 with TRBJ2-1; the D gene is possibly TRBD2 (6 bases). Germline CDR1 MNHEY, CDR2 SMNVEV (reference sequence). This CDR3 is 15 amino acids long. The ends were cut back, 3 bases at V and 7 bases at J, with 16 bases in the middle. The CDR3: CASSFGDPGGNEQFF. The CDR3 nucleotides read TGTGCCAGCAGTTTTGGAGACCCCGGAGGGAATGAGCAGTTCTTC.

V is TRBV18 and J is TRBJ2-7; 9 bases are shared with TRBD1. Germline CDR1 is KGHSH and CDR2 is LQKENI. The CDR3 sequence is 13 residues long. V trimming: 5 bases; J trimming: 5 bases; junction bases outside the gene matches: 4. CDR3 sequence reads: CASSITGGNEQYF. CDR3 nucleotide sequence: TGTGCCAGCTCAATAACAGGGGGCAACGAGCAGTACTTC.

A single count supports this clone. This sequence joins TRBV7-9 and TRBJ2-2; TRBD1 might be the D (6 bases). The CDR3 sequence is 15 residues long. In germline, CDR1 is SEHNR, CDR2 FQNEAQ (reference sequence). V lost 0 bases to trimming and J lost 3 bases, with 8 bases between them. CDR3 nucleotide sequence: TGTGCCAGCAGCTTAGCGGGGGCTGACACCGGGGAGCTGTTTTTT. Protein product: CASSLAGADTGELFF.

This chain connects TRBV30 to TRBJ2-2; the D is unclear. V was trimmed by 0 bases and J by 0 bases, leaving 5 bases between them. Germline loops: CDR1 GTSNPN, CDR2 SVGIG (reference sequence). The CDR3 extends over 14 amino acids. Here the CDR3 DNA reads TGTGCCTGGAGTGTAACGGCGAACACCGGGGAGCTGTTTTTT. Translated, it gives CAWSVTANTGELFF. The full variable domain, rest sourced from reference TRBV30 and TRBJ2-2, is SQTIHQWPATLVQPVGSPLSLECTVEGTSNPNLYWYRQAAGRGLQLLFYSVGIGQISSEVPQNLSASRPQDRQFILSSKKLLLSDSGFYLCAWSVTANTGELFFGEGSRLTVL.

The V gene is TRBV7-2, the J gene TRBJ2-7, with 12 bases identical to TRBD1. The trim removed 5 bases at V and 2 bases at J, leaving 7 bases unmatched. Germline assignment: CDR1 SGHTA and CDR2 FQGNSA. There are 16 residues in the CDR3. In nucleotides, the CDR3 is TGTGCCAGCAGCATACTGGGACAGGGGGCCGCCTACGAGCAGTACTTC. This gives the protein CASSILGQGAAYEQYF.